This T cell receptor beta chain emerged from a study of T-cell reconstitution after alpha-beta-depleted transplantation in children. TCRbeta library construction was performed incorporating unique molecular identifiers. TCRdb used MiXCR to reprocess the PCR reads, holding one entry per CDR3 protein. The data contain just under 550,000 distinct CDR3 sequences, about a sixth of them singletons. Germline CDR1 reads SEHNR; CDR2 reads FQNEAQ (reference sequence). This CDR3 contains 14 residues. The V end was cut by 2 bases, the J end by 1 base, with 8 bases between. This chain connects TRBV7-9 to TRBJ2-5, with D uncertain. This clonotype was sampled from a human donor who donated a stem cell graft to a child with acute lymphoblastic leukemia. The sequencing used PBMCs from the stem cell graft donor, collected from the stem cell graft. The CDR3 nucleotides read TGTGCCAGCAGCTTATGGGGAACCCAAGAGACCCAGTACTTC. Translation: CASSLWGTQETQYF.